What follows are 9 T cell receptor beta chains derived from one specimen sequenced in a study of T-cell memory formation after mild COVID-19. In TCRdb, the 5' RACE reads were re-called with MiXCR into one record per CDR3 protein. The sample includes roughly 120,000 distinct CDR3 sequences, about 15% of them seen just once. Sequenced input: PBMCs or a T cell subset sorted from them (not recorded which). Receptors originate from an adult woman who had mild COVID-19 (a few samples of this study predate the infection). Cell type and time point are not known.

This clonotype was recorded a few times. V and J are TRBV6-5 and TRBJ2-7; possibly TRBD1 for D (6 bases). The CDR3 contains 16 residues. Trimming left V 5 bases short and J 0 bases short, with 17 bases between. The V gene's germline CDR1 is MNHEY and CDR2 SVGAGI. The CDR3 coding sequence is TGTGCCAGCAGTCACCCCCCTTGGGACACCTCCTACGAGCAGTACTTC. It specifies CASSHPPWDTSYEQYF.

The chain is built from TRBV6-2 or TRBV6-3 and TRBJ2-1, with TRBD2 as a possible D gene (6 bases). Trimming left V 5 bases short and J 2 bases short, with 13 bases between. The CDR3 totals 15 residues. Germline-derived CDR1 and CDR2 are MNHEY and SVGEGT. In DNA, the CDR3 is TGTGCCAGCAGTGGGGGGACTGGAGCCTACAATGAGCAGTTCTTC. Protein sequence: CASSGGTGAYNEQFF.

The V gene is TRBV18, the J gene TRBJ1-2; TRBD1 agrees at 9 bases. This CDR3 region has 15 residues. The junction had 11 bases not matched to a gene; V was cut back by 4 bases and J by 8 bases. Germline CDR1 reads KGHSH; CDR2 reads LQKENI. The CDR3 sequence: CASSLRDRDQGGYTF. The DNA of the CDR3 is TGTGCCAGCTCACTCCGGGACAGGGATCAAGGGGGCTACACCTTC.

The rearrangement uses TRBV27 and TRBJ2-1; D possibly matches TRBD1 or TRBD2 (5 bases each). CDR1 is MNHEY, CDR2 SMNVEV, per germline (reference sequence). V was cut by 3 bases and J by 8 bases, with 14 bases left in between. CDR3 length equals 14 residues. The CDR3 DNA is TGTGCCAGCAGTTTCGGGGCCAGGCGGTATGAGCAGTTCTTC. Its translation is CASSFGARRYEQFF.

The J gene is TRBJ2-5, the V gene TRBV4-3, with 14 bases that match TRBD2. V trimming: 5 bases; J trimming: 5 bases; junction bases outside the gene matches: 10. Germline values: CDR1 LGHNA, CDR2 YSLEER. The CDR3 runs to 17 residues. The CDR3 sequence: CASSGGTSGSLVETQYF. The CDR3 DNA reads TGCGCCAGCAGCGGCGGGACTAGCGGGAGTCTGGTGGAGACCCAGTACTTC.

V and J are TRBV29-1 and TRBJ2-7; the match to TRBD1 covers 9 bases. CDR3 size: 12 residues. Trimming cost V 7 bases and J 5 bases; bases outside gene matches: 6. CDR1 is SQVTM, CDR2 ANQGSEA, per germline. CDR3: CSAGTGHHEQYF. Written as DNA, the CDR3 is TGCAGCGCCGGGACAGGGCACCACGAGCAGTACTTC.

This clonotype showed up just a few times. This chain links TRBV5-1 with TRBJ2-7; D call uncertain. CDR1 and CDR2 (germline): SGHRS, YFSETQ. Trimming took 4 bases from V and 3 from J, leaving 11 bases between them. There are 13 residues in the CDR3. Here the CDR3 DNA reads TGCGCCAGCAGCCTAGAGGACCTCTACGAGCAGTACTTC. This gives the protein CASSLEDLYEQYF.

This clonotype has a handful of counts. V and J are TRBV20-1 and TRBJ2-7, with TRBD2 as a possible D gene (7 bases). This CDR3 has 14 residues. V was shortened by 5 bases and J by 2 bases, with 16 bases between the two germline ends. Germline V gives CDR1 DFQATT, CDR2 SNEGSKA (reference sequence). CDR3 region: CSAAGAGRTYEQYF. CDR3 coding DNA: TGCAGTGCTGCGGGGGCCGGTCGAACCTACGAGCAGTACTTC.

This clonotype is hyperexpanded. This rearrangement joins TRBV12-3 or TRBV12-4 to TRBJ1-2, with TRBD1 as a possible D gene (6 bases). This CDR3 comprises 15 residues. V lost 6 bases to trimming and J lost 4 bases, with 18 bases between them. The DNA of the CDR3 is TGTGCCAGCAGCTCCGACAGGAAACCCTCCTATGGCTACACCTTC. This encodes CASSSDRKPSYGYTF.